The TCR beta chain under discussion was sequenced for a study of blood T cell repertoires in COVID-19. Only in-frame clones appear in the TCRdb table, and some are missing; sequencing was by immunoSEQ multiplex PCR. The data contain 150,000 to 200,000 clones, 60% to 85% of them singletons. This CDR3 region has 16 residues. V was shortened by 6 bases and J by 3 bases, with 21 bases between the two germline ends. Germline V gives CDR1 MNHNS, CDR2 SASEGT. The TCR comes from a man in his 60s with active or convalescent COVID-19. The rearrangement uses TRBV6-1 and TRBJ2-7; TRBD2 might be the D (5 bases). The sequencing sample was made of peripheral blood. The CDR3 loop is CASRERGRAAFYEQYF. CDR3 coding DNA: TGTGCCAGCAGGGAACGGGGTAGGGCTGCCTTCTACGAGCAGTACTTC.